This T cell receptor beta chain was found in a study of blood T cell repertoires in COVID-19. The overall study: Samples came from the United States, Italy and Spain, spanning acute and convalescent COVID-19.

Participants spanned ages roughly 18 to 90 years and resided in some 22 US areas. Each exposed participant met a COVID-19 case in the 2 weeks preceding study entry. Source study methods: Cell counts per sample came from amplifying reference gene primers. Generated by immunoSEQ multiplex PCR, the TCRdb table keeps only in-frame clones and is missing some. V and J calls and clone size are given by that table; D and trimming were obtained from the DNA. The profile shows fewer than 200,000 clones, less than 90% of them singletons. The sequenced sample consisted of PBMCs or T cells enriched from blood (not recorded which). This TCR derives from a woman aged 25 to 45 who had been exposed to COVID-19.

CDR3 DNA sequence: TGTGCCAGCAGCTCACCGGGACAGGGGGCTCTCAACACCGGGGAGCTGTTTTTT. Its translation: CASSSPGQGALNTGELFF. This chain links TRBV11-3 with TRBJ2-2, with 12 bases aligning to TRBD1. J lost 2 bases, V lost 4 bases, and 8 bases had no gene match. CDR3 size: 18 residues. Per the germline V gene, CDR1 is SGHNT and CDR2 is YENEEA.